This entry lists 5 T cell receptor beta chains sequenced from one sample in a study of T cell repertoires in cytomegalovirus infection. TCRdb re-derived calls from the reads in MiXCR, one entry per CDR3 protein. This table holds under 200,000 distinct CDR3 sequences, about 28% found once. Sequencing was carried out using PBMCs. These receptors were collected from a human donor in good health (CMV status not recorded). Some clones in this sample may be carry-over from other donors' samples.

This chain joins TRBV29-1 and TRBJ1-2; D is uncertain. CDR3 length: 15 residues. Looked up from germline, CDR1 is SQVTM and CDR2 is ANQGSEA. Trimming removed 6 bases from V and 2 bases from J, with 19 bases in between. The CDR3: CSVKIAGRINYGYTF. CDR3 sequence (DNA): TGCAGCGTCAAAATCGCCGGACGGATCAACTATGGCTACACCTTC.

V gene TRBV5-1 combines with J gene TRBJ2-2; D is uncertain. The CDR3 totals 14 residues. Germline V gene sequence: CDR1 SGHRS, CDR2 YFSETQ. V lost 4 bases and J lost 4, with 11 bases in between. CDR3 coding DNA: TGCGCCAGCAGCCCGGTCACAGTCACCGGGGAGCTGTTTTTT. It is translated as CASSPVTVTGELFF.

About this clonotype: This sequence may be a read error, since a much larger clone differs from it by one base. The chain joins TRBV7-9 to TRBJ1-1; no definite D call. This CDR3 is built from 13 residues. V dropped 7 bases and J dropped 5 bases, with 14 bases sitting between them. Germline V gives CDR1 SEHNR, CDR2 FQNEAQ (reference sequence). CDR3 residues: CASKPMTGTEAFF. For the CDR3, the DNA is TGTGCCAGCAAACCCATGACGGGGACTGAAGCTTTCTTT. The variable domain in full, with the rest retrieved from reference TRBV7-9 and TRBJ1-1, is DTGVSQNPRHKITKRGQNVTFRCDPISEHNRLYWYRQTLGQGPEFLTYFQNEAQLEKSRLLSDRFSAERPKGSFSTLEIQRTEQGDSAMYLCASKPMTGTEAFFGQGTRLTVV.

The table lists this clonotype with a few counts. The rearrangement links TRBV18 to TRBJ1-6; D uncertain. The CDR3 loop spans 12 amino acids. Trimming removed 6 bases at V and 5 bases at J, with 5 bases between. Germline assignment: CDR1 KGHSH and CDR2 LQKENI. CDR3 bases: TGTGCCAGCTCTCATGATAATTCACCCCTCCACTTT. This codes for CASSHDNSPLHF.

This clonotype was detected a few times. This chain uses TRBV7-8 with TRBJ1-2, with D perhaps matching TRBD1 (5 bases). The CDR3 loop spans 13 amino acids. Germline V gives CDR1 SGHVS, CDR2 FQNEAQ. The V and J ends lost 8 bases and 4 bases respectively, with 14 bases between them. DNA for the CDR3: TGTGCCAGCTCCCCGAGCAGGGCCTATGGCTACACCTTC. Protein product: CASSPSRAYGYTF.